The 16 T cell receptor beta chains below all came from one sample that was sequenced in a study of T cell responses to AZD1222 COVID-19 vaccine. Here immunoSEQ multiplex PCR was the method, and the copy in TCRdb shows in-frame clones only, minus some. The sample contains under 150,000 clones, approximately 86% of which appear only once. This specimen was peripheral blood, taken on day 0 of AZD1222 vaccination. These receptor sequences come from an adult in good health.

The J gene is TRBJ2-2, the V gene TRBV10-1; 10 bases fit TRBD2. The trim removed 4 bases at V and 6 bases at J, leaving 2 bases unmatched. CDR3 length: 14 amino acids. From germline, CDR1 is WNHNN and CDR2 SYGVQD (reference sequence). The chain's CDR3 is CASSGAGGAGELFF. The CDR3 DNA reads as TGCGCCAGCAGTGGAGCGGGAGGGGCCGGGGAGCTGTTTTTT.

V is TRBV7-9 and J is TRBJ1-2; 11 nucleotides agree with TRBD1. CDR3 length: 14 amino acids. The germline gives CDR1 SEHNR, CDR2 FQNEAQ (reference sequence). V shed 8 bases and J 2 bases; nucleotides not matched to a gene: 4. The CDR3: CASGGTGGNYGYTF. DNA for the CDR3: TGTGCCAGCGGAGGGACAGGGGGAAACTATGGCTACACCTTC.

This chain connects TRBV12-3 or TRBV12-4 to TRBJ2-7, with no clear D. The length of the CDR3 is 13 residues. V gave up 5 bases and J gave up 5 bases, with 13 bases separating them. The CDR3 coding sequence is TGTGCCAGCAGTCCCGTTGGAGTCGACGAGCAGTACTTC. Translated, it gives CASSPVGVDEQYF.

The rearrangement joins TRBV15 to TRBJ1-1; D possibly corresponds to TRBD1 (6 bases). V was cut by 0 bases and J by 1 base, with 21 bases left in between. Germline-derived CDR1 and CDR2 are LNHNV and YYDKDF (reference sequence). CDR3 size: 19 residues. CDR3 region: CATSRDLRDKLAANTEAFF. CDR3 nucleotide sequence: TGTGCCACCAGCAGAGATTTACGGGACAAGTTGGCAGCGAACACTGAAGCTTTCTTT.

The rearrangement links TRBV27 to TRBJ1-6, with D perhaps matching TRBD1 (6 bases). This CDR3 contains 17 residues. Per the germline V gene, CDR1 is MNHEY and CDR2 is SMNVEV (reference sequence). V gave up 4 bases and J gave up 6 bases, with 19 bases separating them. CDR3 loop: CASSSNRVRGSNSPLHF. CDR3 in DNA: TGTGCCAGCAGTTCAAACAGGGTCCGAGGGAGTAATTCACCCCTCCACTTT.

The gene calls are TRBV7-2 and TRBJ2-7; 10 bases line up with TRBD2. There are 16 residues in the CDR3. The junction had 4 bases not matched to a gene; V was cut back by 1 base and J by 1 base. Germline CDR1 is SGHTA and CDR2 is FQGNSA. CDR3: CASSLGSSGSSYEQYF. Written as DNA, the CDR3 is TGTGCCAGCAGCTTAGGGTCTAGCGGGAGTTCCTACGAGCAGTACTTC.

The chain employs TRBV10-2 and TRBJ1-2; D remains unclear. V was trimmed by 0 bases and J by 8 bases, leaving 10 bases between them. From germline, CDR1 is WSHSY and CDR2 SAAADI. The CDR3 has 13 amino acids. CDR3 nucleotides: TGCGCCAGCAGTGAGTCCCGCAGGCAGGGCTACACCTTC. Protein product: CASSESRRQGYTF.

This sequence joins TRBV28 and TRBJ2-3; D could derive from TRBD1 or TRBD2 (6 bases each). The CDR3 covers 13 residues. Germline V gene lookup returns CDR1 MDHEN and CDR2 SYDVKM. Trimming removed 3 bases from V and 7 bases from J, with 11 bases in between. The CDR3 sequence: CASSFGGRNTQYF. CDR3 bases: TGTGCCAGCAGTTTTGGGGGGCGGAATACGCAGTATTTT.

The rearrangement joins TRBV5-1 to TRBJ2-7; TRBD1 is a possible D gene (5 bases). Germline V gene sequence: CDR1 SGHRS, CDR2 YFSETQ. Trimming took off 0 bases at V and 5 bases at J, with 12 bases between the two ends. The CDR3 runs 14 residues. CDR3 sequence reads: CASSLGQGRNEQYF. The CDR3 nucleotides are TGCGCCAGCAGCTTGGGGCAGGGTCGAAACGAGCAGTACTTC.

This chain uses TRBV2 with TRBJ1-2; tentative D call: TRBD1 (6 bases). Between the trimmed V and J ends, which lost 7 bases and 6 bases, there was a span of 18 bases. The CDR3 consists of 14 residues. The germline gives CDR1 SNHLY, CDR2 FYNNEI. CDR3 nucleotide sequence: TGTGCCAGCAATATACTACAGGGCCCAAATGGCTACACCTTC. Its protein product is CASNILQGPNGYTF.

The chain employs TRBV10-1 and TRBJ1-1; unclear D gene. Trimming took 6 bases from V and 0 from J, leaving 11 bases between them. CDR1 and CDR2 (germline): WNHNN, SYGVQD (reference sequence). The CDR3 runs 14 residues. The CDR3 bases are TGCGCCAGCAGCGACGGGCCCATGAACACTGAAGCTTTCTTT. As protein: CASSDGPMNTEAFF.

The rearrangement uses TRBV7-3 and TRBJ2-3; 7 nucleotides line up with TRBD2. Germline V gene data show CDR1 as SGHTA and CDR2 as FQGTGA. V lost 5 bases, J lost 6 bases, and 11 bases stayed unmatched. The CDR3 sequence is 15 residues long. This chain's CDR3 is CASSPGSGALDTQYF. In nucleotides, the CDR3 is TGTGCCAGCAGCCCCGGAAGCGGGGCCCTGGATACGCAGTATTTT.

The J gene is TRBJ1-2, the V gene TRBV6-6; 8 bases are a match to TRBD1. This CDR3 is built from 13 residues. The V and J ends lost 2 bases and 10 bases, in that order; junction bases with no gene match: 6. CDR1 is MNHNY, CDR2 SVGAGI, per germline (reference sequence). This CDR3 reads CASSYGDRGYYTF. DNA of the CDR3: TGTGCCAGCAGTTACGGTGACAGGGGTTACTACACCTTC.

V is TRBV30 and J is TRBJ2-5, with 11 bases aligning to TRBD2. Germline V gene sequence: CDR1 GTSNPN, CDR2 SVGIG (reference sequence). J gave up 3 bases and V 6 bases, and 3 bases lay outside the gene matches. This CDR3 spans 13 amino acids. The chain's CDR3 is CACELAGEETQYF. DNA of the CDR3: TGTGCCTGCGAACTAGCGGGAGAAGAGACCCAGTACTTC. The whole variable domain, remainder taken from reference TRBV30 and TRBJ2-5, is SQTIHQWPATLVQPVGSPLSLECTVEGTSNPNLYWYRQAAGRGLQLLFYSVGIGQISSEVPQNLSASRPQDRQFILSSKKLLLSDSGFYLCACELAGEETQYFGPGTRLLVL.

The chain is built from TRBV6-2 or TRBV6-3 and TRBJ1-1; 10 bases map to TRBD1. Germline V gives CDR1 MNHEY, CDR2 SVGEGT. Losses at the gene ends were 6 bases for V and 6 bases for J; bases not matched to a gene: 7. The CDR3 consists of 14 residues. In nucleotides, the CDR3 is TGTGCCAGCAGCCCCGGGACAGGGGTCGCTGAAGCTTTCTTT. The encoded protein is CASSPGTGVAEAFF.

The chain links TRBV5-1 to TRBJ1-2, with TRBD1 as a possible D gene (6 bases). The CDR3 totals 11 residues. V shed 4 bases and J shed 8 bases, with 9 bases lying between them. Per the germline V gene, CDR1 is SGHRS and CDR2 is YFSETQ. CDR3 sequence reads: CASSPGQGYTF. CDR3 nucleotides: TGCGCCAGCAGCCCAGGACAGGGCTACACCTTC.